Included here is one T cell receptor beta chain sequence, with context. Antigen: not known. Measured with immunoSEQ multiplex PCR; TCRdb has only the in-frame clones, and not every one. The data show some 220,000 clones, over 80% seen once. This sample is drawn from a study of cytomegalovirus exposure and HLA in healthy donors. Findings and caveats of the study: There were some public TCRs occurring in many donors, but most TCR sequences were rare. In vitro assays verified that a few CMV-associated chains recognized CMV antigens specifically. Associated with cytomegalovirus, according to the listing, were around 160 TCR beta chains.

Sequenced material: PBMCs. The receptor was isolated from a woman aged 18-30 years in good health and CMV-seronegative.

The CDR3 loop is CASSPFDGSYEQYF. The CDR3 DNA follows: TGTGCCAGCAGTCCCTTCGACGGGAGCTACGAGCAGTACTTC. The rearrangement uses TRBV28 and TRBJ2-7, with D possibly matching TRBD2 (6 bases). This CDR3 region has 14 residues. V lost 5 bases, J lost 3 bases, and 14 bases lay in between. Per the germline V gene, CDR1 is MDHEN and CDR2 is SYDVKM. The full variable domain, rest sourced from reference TRBV28 and TRBJ2-7, is DVKVTQSSRYLVKRTGEKVFLECVQDMDHENMFWYRQDPGLGLRLIYFSYDVKMKEKGDIPEGYSVSREKKERFSLILESASTNQTSMYLCASSPFDGSYEQYFGPGTRLTVT.